Each of the 10 T cell receptor beta chains below was sequenced from the same sample in a study of cytomegalovirus exposure and HLA in healthy donors. In the PCR, 60 Vbeta and 13 Jbeta primers were used. The data were produced by immunoSEQ multiplex PCR, yet TCRdb's version contains in-frame clones alone and is incomplete. The sample holds approximately 100,000 clones, 76% seen once. The material sequenced was PBMCs. All receptors derive from a man aged 35-49 years in good health and CMV-seronegative.

The genes are TRBV19 and TRBJ1-1, with 8 positions matching TRBD1. The CDR3 contains 14 residues. Germline CDR1 reads LNHDA; CDR2 reads SQIVND (reference sequence). Trimming at V came to 5 bases and at J to 2 bases, leaving 4 bases not matched to a gene. The CDR3 nucleotides read TGTGCCAGTAGTTTGGGGACAGGCAACACTGAAGCTTTCTTT. This encodes CASSLGTGNTEAFF.

This clone was seen a handful of times. The J gene is TRBJ2-3, the V gene TRBV7-6; D perhaps matches TRBD1 (6 bases). The length of the CDR3 is 21 residues. The V gene's germline CDR1 is SGHVS and CDR2 FNYEAQ. Trimming pared 1 base from V and 0 bases from J, leaving 26 bases between. CDR3 residues: CASSLVFQGRPRLSSTDTQYF. The CDR3 nucleotides are TGTGCCAGCAGCTTAGTATTTCAGGGGCGCCCACGTTTATCTAGCACAGATACGCAGTATTTT.

Remarks on this clone: One end of the junction fails to match germline, which may point to a read error. V usage is TRBV7-9 and J usage is TRBJ2-7; D might be TRBD2 (6 bases). Germline assignment: CDR1 SEHNR and CDR2 FQNEAQ (reference sequence). The CDR3 totals 14 residues. DNA of the CDR3: TGTTCCAGCAGCCAAATACGCGGGACCTACGAGCAGTACTTC. It translates to CSSSQIRGTYEQYF. The variable domain in full, completed from reference TRBV7-9 and TRBJ2-7, reads DTGVSQNPRHKITKRGQNVTFRCDPISEHNRLYWYRQTLGQGPEFLTYFQNEAQLEKSRLLSDRFSAERPKGSFSTLEIQRTEQGDSAMYLCSSSQIRGTYEQYFGPGTRLTVT.

As to this clone: Compared with germline, one end of the junction differs, possibly owing to a read error. The J gene is TRBJ2-2, the V gene TRBV7-8, with 10 bases that match TRBD1. The CDR3 loop spans 19 amino acids. Per germline, CDR1 SGHVS and CDR2 FQNEAQ. The DNA for the CDR3 is TGTGCCAGCAGCTTAATCTCGGGACAGGGGTGTCTTAGGTACCGGGGAGCTGTTTTT. This translates into CASSLISGQGCLRYRGAVF.

As DNA, the CDR3 is TGCAGCGGCCGGGACAGTTTCTACGAGCAGTACTTC. It codes for CSGRDSFYEQYF. V is TRBV29-1 and J is TRBJ2-7; 7 nucleotides match TRBD1. The V gene's germline CDR1 is SQVTM and CDR2 ANQGSEA. The V and J ends lost 7 bases and 3 bases, in that order; junction bases with no gene match: 6. This CDR3 spans 12 amino acids.

The chain employs TRBV6-5 and TRBJ2-5; maybe TRBD2 (6 bases). The CDR3 totals 13 residues. The germline CDR1 and CDR2 sequences are MNHEY and SVGAGI. With 8 bases removed from V and 4 bases from J, the gap between germline ends came to 14 bases. Written as DNA, the CDR3 is TGTGCCAGCCGTGCAGACGGGGGAGAGACCCAGTACTTC. As protein: CASRADGGETQYF.

The gene calls are TRBV6-5 and TRBJ1-1; D not resolved. V was trimmed by 6 bases and J by 0 bases, leaving 11 bases between them. The CDR3 spans 14 residues. CDR1 is MNHEY, CDR2 SVGAGI, per germline. CDR3: CASSVRLMNTEAFF. The CDR3, as DNA: TGTGCCAGCAGCGTCAGGTTAATGAACACTGAAGCTTTCTTT.

The chain couples TRBV11-3 to TRBJ2-7; D remains ambiguous. The CDR3 runs to 13 residues. The V end was cut by 5 bases, the J end by 3 bases, with 11 bases between. Germline lookup yields CDR1 SGHNT and CDR2 YENEEA. CDR3 nucleotide sequence: TGTGCCAGCAGCCCACATCCGGGCTACGAGCAGTACTTC. Protein product: CASSPHPGYEQYF.

With respect to this clone: Sequence at one end of the junction differs from germline and may be a read error. This sequence joins TRBV7-7 and TRBJ2-1; 10 bases match TRBD2. The CDR3 sequence is 16 residues long. CDR1 is SSHAT, CDR2 FNYEAQ, per germline (reference sequence). The CDR3 DNA reads TGTGCTAGCAGCTTAGGACCCAGCGGGGGGGCCTATGAGCAGTTCTTC. It translates to CASSLGPSGGAYEQFF.

The V call is TRBV5-4, the J call TRBJ1-6; no reliable D call. Looked up from germline, CDR1 is SGHNT and CDR2 is YYREEE (reference sequence). This CDR3 comprises 14 residues. Trimming stripped 1 base from V and 5 bases from J, with 7 bases between. This chain's CDR3 is CASSLSGNNSPLHF. The CDR3 nucleotides are TGTGCCAGCAGCTTGTCGGGGAATAATTCACCCCTCCACTTT.